The 29 T cell receptor beta chains given below trace back to one sample, sequenced in a study of blood T cell repertoires in COVID-19. Clones were read by immunoSEQ multiplex PCR, and TCRdb kept only the in-frame ones, dropping some. Among around 140,000 clones listed, approximately 86% were seen once. Sequenced: PBMCs or T cells enriched from blood (not recorded which). These receptor sequences come from a woman in her 40s who had been exposed to COVID-19.

V and J are TRBV3-1 (or the pseudogene TRBV3-2) and TRBJ1-2, with D perhaps TRBD1 (5 bases). Trimming took 5 bases from V and 1 from J, leaving 14 bases between them. The CDR3 runs to 15 residues. Germline V gene lookup returns CDR1 LGHDT and CDR2 YNNKEL (reference sequence). CDR3 bases: TGTGCCAGCAGCTCCCAGGGTGAGATTAACTATGGCTACACCTTC. Its protein product is CASSSQGEINYGYTF.

V and J are TRBV28 and TRBJ1-2, with D possibly matching TRBD1 (5 bases). CDR3 length: 14 residues. Germline CDR1 is MDHEN and CDR2 is SYDVKM. V was cut by 5 bases and J by 2 bases, with 12 bases left in between. DNA of the CDR3: TGTGCCAGCAGTACGGGGGAGTACAACTATGGCTACACCTTC. Protein sequence: CASSTGEYNYGYTF.

This sequence joins TRBV5-5 and TRBJ1-1, with D hard to call. Trimming left V 0 bases short and J 8 bases short, with 8 bases between. Germline CDR1 is SGHKS and CDR2 is YYEKEE (reference sequence). This CDR3 contains 12 residues. The CDR3: CASSLVGQEAFF. CDR3 in DNA: TGTGCCAGCAGCTTGGTGGGCCAGGAAGCTTTCTTT. The full variable domain, with the rest looked up from reference TRBV5-5 and TRBJ1-1, is DAGVTQSPTHLIKTRGQQVTLRCSPISGHKSVSWYQQVLGQGPQFIFQYYEKEERGRGNFPDRFSARQFPNYSSELNVNALLLGDSALYLCASSLVGQEAFFGQGTRLTVV.

This clone appeared once. The genes are TRBV10-2 and TRBJ1-2; 7 bases map to TRBD1. Germline lookup yields CDR1 WSHSY and CDR2 SAAADI. Unmatched junction bases numbered 8, after V lost 4 bases and J lost 6 bases. The CDR3 has 14 amino acids. The CDR3 is CASSAETGMHGYTF. For the CDR3, the DNA is TGCGCCAGCAGTGCGGAGACAGGGATGCATGGCTACACCTTC.

The CDR3: CASSVVAGAATGELFF. CDR3 nucleotide sequence: TGTGCCAGCAGCGTAGTCGCAGGTGCAGCCACCGGGGAGCTGTTTTTT. This chain connects TRBV9 to TRBJ2-2; D is uncertain. Germline CDR1 SGDLS, CDR2 YYNGEE. The V end lost 0 bases, the J end lost 4 bases, and 13 bases lay between the germline ends. The CDR3 sequence is 16 residues long.

The chain is built from TRBV9 and TRBJ1-2, with D uncertain. V was clipped by 4 bases and J by 8 bases, with 15 bases between them. CDR3 length: 13 amino acids. CDR1 SGDLS and CDR2 YYNGEE come from the germline V gene. The CDR3 here is CASSPTEGRGYTF. The CDR3 region has the DNA TGTGCCAGCAGCCCAACGGAGGGAAGGGGCTACACCTTC.

The chain employs TRBV11-2 and TRBJ2-7; TRBD1 might be the D (5 bases). Trimming took off 2 bases at V and 2 bases at J, with 10 bases between the two ends. This CDR3 has 14 residues. The V gene's germline CDR1 is SGHAT and CDR2 FQNNGV. The CDR3 nucleotides read TGTGCCAGCAGCTTATCAGGGTCTCCCTACGAGCAGTACTTC. It specifies CASSLSGSPYEQYF.

This sequence joins TRBV28 and TRBJ2-7, with D unclear. Germline assignment: CDR1 MDHEN and CDR2 SYDVKM. Trimming cost V 1 base and J 4 bases, with 5 bases left between them. This CDR3 region has 12 residues. The CDR3: CASSLSLYEQYF. In DNA form, the CDR3 reads TGTGCCAGCAGTTTATCCCTTTACGAGCAGTACTTC.

The V call is TRBV10-3, the J call TRBJ2-5; possible D gene TRBD1, 5 bases. This CDR3 has 12 amino acids. Germline assignment: CDR1 ENHRY and CDR2 SYGVKD. The ends were cut back, 6 bases at V and 0 bases at J, with 5 bases in the middle. CDR3 amino acids: CAIRDNQETQYF. CDR3 in DNA: TGTGCCATCAGGGACAACCAAGAGACCCAGTACTTC.

This sequence joins TRBV29-1 and TRBJ1-1; a weak D match, TRBD1 (6 bases). This CDR3 has 13 amino acids. V lost 4 bases, J lost 0 bases, and 9 bases lay in between. From germline, CDR1 is SQVTM and CDR2 ANQGSEA. This chain's CDR3 is CSVGRGLNTEAFF. DNA of the CDR3: TGCAGCGTTGGCAGGGGACTGAACACTGAAGCTTTCTTT.

The chain carries TRBV5-1 and TRBJ1-5, with a tentative D call TRBD1 (6 bases). CDR3 length equals 16 residues. Germline assignment: CDR1 SGHRS and CDR2 YFSETQ. V was pared by 0 bases and J by 2 bases, with 12 bases between. CDR3 DNA: TGCGCCAGCAGCTTGGAGGCAGGGGCAGGCAATCAGCCCCAGCATTTT. Its translation: CASSLEAGAGNQPQHF.

The chain couples TRBV6-6 to TRBJ2-5, with 8 bases aligning to TRBD2. The CDR3 loop spans 23 amino acids. With 5 bases clipped from V and 2 bases from J, the junction kept 31 bases outside the gene matches. CDR1 and CDR2 (germline): MNHNY, SVGAGI (reference sequence). Here the CDR3 DNA reads TGTGCCAGCAGTCTACTTGGCCGATGGGACTGGCGGGGGGCATCACAGACTCAAGAGACCCAGTACTTC. Translated: CASSLLGRWDWRGASQTQETQYF.

The CDR3 DNA reads TGTGCCAGTAGTCTAACACAGGGACCAGAGACCCAGTACTTC. Translated: CASSLTQGPETQYF. The chain links TRBV19 to TRBJ2-5; D is possibly TRBD1 (6 bases). The V gene's germline CDR1 is LNHDA and CDR2 SQIVND (reference sequence). The length of the CDR3 is 14 residues. The V end lost 5 bases, the J end lost 4 bases, and 14 bases lay between the germline ends.

This chain connects TRBV7-8 to TRBJ2-1; D is perhaps TRBD1 (6 bases). CDR1 and CDR2 from the germline V gene are SGHVS and FQNEAQ. Trimming cost V 1 base and J 6 bases, with 10 bases left between them. The CDR3 totals 14 residues. CDR3 DNA sequence: TGTGCCAGCAGCTTAGGGGGGCCGAGCAATGAGCAGTTCTTC. Its translation is CASSLGGPSNEQFF.

The chain combines TRBV29-1 with TRBJ2-7; D not certain. This CDR3 spans 13 amino acids. The V gene lost 4 bases and the J gene lost 3 bases, with 13 bases spanning the gap. CDR1 and CDR2 from the germline V gene are SQVTM and ANQGSEA. The CDR3 DNA is TGCAGCGTTGTAGTCGAGGATCGCTACGAGCAGTACTTC. This codes for CSVVVEDRYEQYF.

This clone was seen a single time. CDR3 loop: CASSLEPTSGSRRSYNEQFF. DNA of the CDR3: TGCGCCAGCAGCTTGGAACCGACTAGCGGGAGTAGGCGCTCCTACAATGAGCAGTTCTTC. The chain combines TRBV5-1 with TRBJ2-1; 12 nucleotides match TRBD2. V was pared by 0 bases and J by 0 bases, with 10 bases of the junction left unmatched. Germline CDR1 and CDR2: SGHRS and YFSETQ. The CDR3 sequence is 20 residues long.

The rearrangement joins TRBV27 to TRBJ1-5; TRBD1 agrees at 8 bases. V shed 5 bases and J 4 bases; nucleotides not matched to a gene: 7. The germline CDR1 and CDR2 sequences are MNHEY and SMNVEV (reference sequence). This CDR3 contains 15 residues. CDR3 residues: CASSPRDRQNQPQHF. The CDR3 coding sequence is TGTGCCAGCAGTCCCCGGGACAGGCAGAATCAGCCCCAGCATTTT.

This clone was seen only a few times. CDR3 protein: CASSLFEELHQPQHF. CDR3 sequence (DNA): TGTGCCAGCAGTTTATTTGAGGAGCTACACCAGCCCCAGCATTTT. This chain joins TRBV28 and TRBJ1-5; no reliable D call. The germline CDR1 and CDR2 sequences are MDHEN and SYDVKM. The V end lost 1 base, the J end lost 7 bases, and 14 bases lay between the germline ends. CDR3 length: 15 residues.

The chain is built from TRBV7-9 and TRBJ2-3; 11 nucleotides line up with TRBD2. The CDR3 loop spans 15 amino acids. Trimming removed 4 bases from V and 5 bases from J; junction bases left unmatched: 5. Germline V CDR1 and CDR2: SEHNR, FQNEAQ (reference sequence). CDR3 in DNA: TGTGCCAGCAGCTCGACTAGCGGGGTGGAAGATACGCAGTATTTT. Amino acids: CASSSTSGVEDTQYF. Complete variable domain (other parts from reference TRBV7-9 and TRBJ2-3): DTGVSQNPRHKITKRGQNVTFRCDPISEHNRLYWYRQTLGQGPEFLTYFQNEAQLEKSRLLSDRFSAERPKGSFSTLEIQRTEQGDSAMYLCASSSTSGVEDTQYFGPGTRLTVL.

The gene calls are TRBV3-1 (or the pseudogene TRBV3-2) and TRBJ1-4, with D tentatively TRBD1 (6 bases). CDR3 length: 15 amino acids. Germline CDR1 reads LGHDT; CDR2 reads YNNKEL (reference sequence). V shed 3 bases and J shed 2 bases, with 10 bases lying between them. CDR3: CASSQHQGTNEKLFF. The CDR3 nucleotides are TGTGCCAGCAGCCAGCATCAGGGGACTAATGAAAAACTGTTTTTT.

This rearrangement joins TRBV7-9 to TRBJ1-2; no reliable D call. CDR1 and CDR2 from the germline V gene are SEHNR and FQNEAQ (reference sequence). The CDR3 runs 12 residues. Trimming shortened V by 5 bases and J by 3 bases, and 7 bases separated the two germline ends. The CDR3 region is CASSRSDYGYTF. CDR3 bases: TGTGCCAGCAGCCGTTCAGACTATGGCTACACCTTC.

This clone was picked up a small number of times. The chain combines TRBV6-4 with TRBJ2-1; possible D gene TRBD1, 5 bases. Germline V lookup: CDR1 MRHNA, CDR2 SNTAGT. V was trimmed by 0 bases and J by 4 bases, leaving 16 bases between them. The CDR3 is made up of 17 amino acids. The CDR3 DNA reads TGTGCCAGCAGTGACTCGAAAAGACAGTACCTTTACAATGAGCAGTTCTTC. This codes for CASSDSKRQYLYNEQFF.

CDR3 nucleotide sequence: TGTGCCAGCAGTATGACAGGGGTTGCTTCTAATGAAAAACTGTTTTTT. The encoded protein is CASSMTGVASNEKLFF. This chain uses TRBV27 with TRBJ1-4, with 8 bases that match TRBD1. The CDR3 runs to 16 residues. Germline CDR1 reads MNHEY; CDR2 reads SMNVEV (reference sequence). V trimming: 5 bases; J trimming: 3 bases; junction bases outside the gene matches: 8.

The chain uses TRBV1 and TRBJ1-2. TRBV1 is noted as a pseudogene. CDR3 length: 18 amino acids. The CDR3 here is CTSSQYPDDPRHNYGYTF. For the CDR3, the DNA is TGCACCAGCAGCCAATACCCTGACGACCCGCGGCATAACTATGGCTACACCTTC.

The V call is TRBV3-1 (or the pseudogene TRBV3-2), the J call TRBJ1-1, with D hard to call. Trimming stripped 2 bases from V and 7 bases from J, with 14 bases between. The CDR3 totals 14 residues. CDR1 LGHDT and CDR2 YNNKEL come from the germline V gene (reference sequence). CDR3 coding DNA: TGTGCCAGCAGCCAAATTCCGTCCACAGTTGAAGCTTTCTTT. Its translation is CASSQIPSTVEAFF.

V usage is TRBV3-1 (or the pseudogene TRBV3-2) and J usage is TRBJ1-1; TRBD1 is a possible D gene (5 bases). V dropped 0 bases and J dropped 4 bases, with 9 bases sitting between them. The CDR3 is 14 residues long. Germline V lookup: CDR1 LGHDT, CDR2 YNNKEL (reference sequence). The CDR3, as DNA: TGTGCCAGCAGCCAAGATCGGCAGGGCACTGAAGCTTTCTTT. Residues: CASSQDRQGTEAFF.

The V gene is TRBV5-1, the J gene TRBJ2-7; no clear D gene. The CDR3 has 14 residues. Germline lookup yields CDR1 SGHRS and CDR2 YFSETQ. V lost 0 bases, J lost 2 bases, and 9 bases lay in between. CDR3 in amino acids: CASSLVDSPYEQYF. DNA for the CDR3: TGCGCCAGCAGCTTGGTAGATTCCCCCTACGAGCAGTACTTC.

The chain couples TRBV7-2 to TRBJ1-2, with D perhaps matching TRBD1 (5 bases). Looked up from germline, CDR1 is SGHTA and CDR2 is FQGNSA. The CDR3 consists of 12 residues. V gave up 2 bases and J gave up 8 bases, with 9 bases separating them. Written as DNA, the CDR3 is TGTGCCAGCAGCTTATTCCAGGGAGGCTACACCTTC. Its protein product is CASSLFQGGYTF.

The chain links TRBV29-1 to TRBJ1-5, with 7 bases that match TRBD1. This CDR3 region has 12 residues. Germline V lookup: CDR1 SQVTM, CDR2 ANQGSEA. V lost 7 bases and J lost 4; bases outside the gene matches: 4. The DNA of the CDR3 is TGCAGCGCCGGGACAGAAAATCAGCCCCAGCATTTT. Its protein is CSAGTENQPQHF.